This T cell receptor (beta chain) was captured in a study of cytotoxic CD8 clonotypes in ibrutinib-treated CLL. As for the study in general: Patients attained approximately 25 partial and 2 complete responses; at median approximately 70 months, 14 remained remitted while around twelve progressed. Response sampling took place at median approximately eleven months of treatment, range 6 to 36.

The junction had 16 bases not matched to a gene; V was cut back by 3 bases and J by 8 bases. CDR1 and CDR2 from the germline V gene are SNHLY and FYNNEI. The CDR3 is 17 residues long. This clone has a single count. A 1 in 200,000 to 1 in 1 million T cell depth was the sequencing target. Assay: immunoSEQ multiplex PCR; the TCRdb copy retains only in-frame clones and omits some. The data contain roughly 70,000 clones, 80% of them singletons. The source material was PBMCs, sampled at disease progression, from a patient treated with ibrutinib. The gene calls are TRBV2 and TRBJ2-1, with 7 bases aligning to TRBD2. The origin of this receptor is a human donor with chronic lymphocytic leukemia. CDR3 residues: CASSDPVGRNLYHEQFF. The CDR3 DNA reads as TGTGCCAGCAGTGATCCAGTCGGGAGGAATTTGTACCATGAGCAGTTCTTC.